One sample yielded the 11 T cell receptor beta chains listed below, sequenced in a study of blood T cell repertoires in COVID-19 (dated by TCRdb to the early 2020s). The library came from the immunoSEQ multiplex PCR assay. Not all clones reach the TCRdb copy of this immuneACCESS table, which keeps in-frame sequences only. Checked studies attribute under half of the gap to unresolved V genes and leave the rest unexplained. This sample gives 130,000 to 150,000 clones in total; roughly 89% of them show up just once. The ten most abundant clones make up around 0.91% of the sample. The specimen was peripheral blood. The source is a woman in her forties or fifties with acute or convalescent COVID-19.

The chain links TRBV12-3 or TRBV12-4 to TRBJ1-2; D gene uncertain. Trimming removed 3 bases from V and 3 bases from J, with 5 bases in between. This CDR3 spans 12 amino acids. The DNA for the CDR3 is TGTGCCAGCAGTTTGCAGGACTATGGCTACACCTTC. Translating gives CASSLQDYGYTF.

CDR3 bases: TGTGCCAGTAGTTCTAATCAGCCCCAGCATTTT. Protein sequence: CASSSNQPQHF. The chain uses TRBV19 and TRBJ1-5, with D unresolved. From germline, CDR1 is LNHDA and CDR2 SQIVND (reference sequence). The CDR3 is 11 amino acids. V was pared by 5 bases and J by 4 bases, with 3 bases between.

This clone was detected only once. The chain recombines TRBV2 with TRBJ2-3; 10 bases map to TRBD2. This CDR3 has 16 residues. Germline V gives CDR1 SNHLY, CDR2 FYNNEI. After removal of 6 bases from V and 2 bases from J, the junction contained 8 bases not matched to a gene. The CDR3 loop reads CASSAYGLAVTDTQYF. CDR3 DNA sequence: TGTGCCAGCAGCGCCTACGGACTAGCGGTCACAGATACGCAGTATTTT.

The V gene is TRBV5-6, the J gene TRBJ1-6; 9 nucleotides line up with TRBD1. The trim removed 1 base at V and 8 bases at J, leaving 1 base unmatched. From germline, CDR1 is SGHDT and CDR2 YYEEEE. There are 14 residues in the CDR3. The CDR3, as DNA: TGTGCCAGCAGCTTGACAGGGGGCGATTCACCCCTCCACTTT. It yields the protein CASSLTGGDSPLHF.

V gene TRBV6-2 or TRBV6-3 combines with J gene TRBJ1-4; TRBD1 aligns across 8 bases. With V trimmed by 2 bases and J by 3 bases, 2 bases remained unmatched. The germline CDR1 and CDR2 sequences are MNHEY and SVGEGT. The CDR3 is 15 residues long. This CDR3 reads CASSYADRANEKLFF. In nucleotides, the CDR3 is TGTGCCAGCAGTTACGCGGACAGGGCTAATGAAAAACTGTTTTTT.

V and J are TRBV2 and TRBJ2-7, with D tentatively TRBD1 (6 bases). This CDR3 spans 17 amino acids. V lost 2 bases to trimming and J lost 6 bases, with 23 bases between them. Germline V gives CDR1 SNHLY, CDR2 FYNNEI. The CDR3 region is CASSETFAAGALLEQYF. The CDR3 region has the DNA TGTGCCAGCAGTGAAACTTTCGCCGCAGGGGCCCTCCTCGAGCAGTACTTC.

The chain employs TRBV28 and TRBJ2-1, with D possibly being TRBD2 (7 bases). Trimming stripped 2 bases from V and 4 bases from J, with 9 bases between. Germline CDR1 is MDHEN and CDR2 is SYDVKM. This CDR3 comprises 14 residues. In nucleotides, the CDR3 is TGTGCCAGCAGTTTACGGGGGGCTTACAATGAGCAGTTCTTC. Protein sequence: CASSLRGAYNEQFF.

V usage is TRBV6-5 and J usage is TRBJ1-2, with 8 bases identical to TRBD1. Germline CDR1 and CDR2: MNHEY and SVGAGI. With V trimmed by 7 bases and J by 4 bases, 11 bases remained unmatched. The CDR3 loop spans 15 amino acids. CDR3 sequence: CASTEGQANTYGYTF. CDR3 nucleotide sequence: TGTGCCAGCACCGAGGGACAGGCGAACACCTATGGCTACACCTTC.

The CDR3 sequence is CASSQDRLVRGTEAFF. CDR3 in DNA: TGCGCCAGCAGCCAAGATCGTCTGGTAAGGGGCACTGAAGCTTTCTTT. The rearrangement uses TRBV4-1 and TRBJ1-1; TRBD1 might be the D (5 bases). CDR3 length: 16 amino acids. Germline V gene data show CDR1 as MGHRA and CDR2 as YSYEKL. V dropped 0 bases and J dropped 4 bases, with 15 bases sitting between them.

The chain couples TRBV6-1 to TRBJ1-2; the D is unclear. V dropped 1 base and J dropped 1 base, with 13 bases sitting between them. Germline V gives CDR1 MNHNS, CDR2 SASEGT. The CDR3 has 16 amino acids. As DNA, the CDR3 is TGTGCCAGCAGTGAAGTTACACAGAATTTTAACTATGGCTACACCTTC. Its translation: CASSEVTQNFNYGYTF.

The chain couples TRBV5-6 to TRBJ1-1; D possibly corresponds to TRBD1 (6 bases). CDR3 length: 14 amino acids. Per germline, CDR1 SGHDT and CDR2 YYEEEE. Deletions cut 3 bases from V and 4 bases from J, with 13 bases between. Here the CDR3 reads CASSSGDYGTEAFF. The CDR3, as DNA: TGTGCCAGCAGCTCAGGGGATTATGGCACTGAAGCTTTCTTT. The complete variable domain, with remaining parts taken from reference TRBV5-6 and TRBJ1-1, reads DAGVTQSPTHLIKTRGQQVTLRCSPKSGHDTVSWYQQALGQGPQFIFQYYEEEERQRGNFPDRFSGHQFPNYSSELNVNALLLGDSALYLCASSSGDYGTEAFFGQGTRLTVV.